The 16 T cell receptor beta chains given below trace back to one sample, sequenced in a study of cytomegalovirus exposure and HLA in healthy donors. Researchers ran the PCR with 60 Vbeta and 13 Jbeta primers. Method: immunoSEQ multiplex PCR; TCRdb's copy keeps in-frame clones and lacks some. The sample shows some 70,000 clones, 77% of them seen only once. Sequenced input: PBMCs. These receptors were obtained from a male donor in good health and CMV-seropositive.

The chain combines TRBV19 with TRBJ2-7; maybe TRBD1 (5 bases). This CDR3 comprises 14 residues. In germline, CDR1 is LNHDA, CDR2 SQIVND (reference sequence). V lost 0 bases and J lost 3, with 9 bases in between. The CDR3 nucleotides are TGTGCCAGTAGTATAGAGGGGCGCTACTACGAGCAGTACTTC. This sequence encodes CASSIEGRYYEQYF.

This clone was seen more than once but under ten times. This sequence joins TRBV7-2 and TRBJ2-3; D gene unclear. V lost 3 bases and J 6 bases, leaving 13 bases between the germline ends. The V gene's germline CDR1 is SGHTA and CDR2 FQGNSA. The CDR3 sequence is 14 residues long. This CDR3 reads CASSFSQVIDTQYF. In nucleotides, the CDR3 is TGTGCCAGCAGCTTCTCTCAGGTCATTGATACGCAGTATTTT.

The genes are TRBV4-1 and TRBJ2-5; TRBD1 matches at 8 bases. V was clipped by 4 bases and J by 5 bases; unmatched bases: 9. The germline CDR1 and CDR2 sequences are MGHRA and YSYEKL. The CDR3 runs 15 residues. The CDR3: CASSPVFRGPETQYF. For the CDR3, the DNA is TGCGCCAGCAGCCCCGTTTTCAGGGGGCCGGAGACCCAGTACTTC.

This clone appeared a few times. The chain couples TRBV6-1 to TRBJ1-4; 7 bases are a match to TRBD1. The CDR3 extends over 14 amino acids. Germline CDR1 reads MNHNS; CDR2 reads SASEGT. V gave up 2 bases and J gave up 5 bases; unmatched junction bases: 2. The chain's CDR3 is CASSESGQNEKLFF. The DNA for the CDR3 is TGTGCCAGCAGTGAATCGGGACAGAATGAAAAACTGTTTTTT.

The rearrangement uses TRBV28 and TRBJ1-5, with 8 bases lining up with TRBD1. The J segment lost 7 bases and the V segment lost 6 bases, leaving 14 bases of the junction unmatched. Germline V gene data show CDR1 as MDHEN and CDR2 as SYDVKM. CDR3 length: 16 amino acids. CDR3 residues: CASSLSGTGGEQPQHF. In DNA form, the CDR3 reads TGTGCCAGCAGCCTGTCCGGGACAGGAGGCGAGCAGCCCCAGCATTTT. The entire variable domain, with the rest obtained from reference TRBV28 and TRBJ1-5, is as follows: DVKVTQSSRYLVKRTGEKVFLECVQDMDHENMFWYRQDPGLGLRLIYFSYDVKMKEKGDIPEGYSVSREKKERFSLILESASTNQTSMYLCASSLSGTGGEQPQHFGDGTRLSIL.

This rearrangement joins TRBV28 to TRBJ2-7, with a possible D match to TRBD2 (5 bases). The CDR3 contains 12 residues. Per germline, CDR1 MDHEN and CDR2 SYDVKM. Here the CDR3 DNA reads TGTGCTATCCTTACTGAGGGAAAAGAGCAGTACTTC. Translation: CAILTEGKEQYF.

This clone was detected only a few times. The V call is TRBV5-8, the J call TRBJ1-4; D is unclear. V lost 0 bases, J lost 0 bases, and 15 bases lay in between. Germline V gene data show CDR1 as SGHTS and CDR2 as YDEGEE. The CDR3 contains 18 residues. In DNA, the CDR3 is TGTGCCAGCAGCTTGGGATCTGTGGTTAGAGCAACTAATGAAAAACTGTTTTTT. Amino acids: CASSLGSVVRATNEKLFF.

As DNA, the CDR3 is TGTGCCAGCAGTGAACCCAGGGGGCAAGGTGAAAAACTGTTTTTT. Its translation: CASSEPRGQGEKLFF. The chain uses TRBV25-1 and TRBJ1-4; 8 bases are a match to TRBD1. The CDR3 spans 15 residues. Germline CDR1 MGHDK, CDR2 SYGVNS. J gave up 7 bases and V 2 bases, and 6 bases lay outside the gene matches.

The rearrangement joins TRBV6-7 to TRBJ2-1; 9 bases fit TRBD1. TRBV6-7 is an ORF; its function is uncertain. This CDR3 region has 15 residues. Trimming at V came to 4 bases and at J to 2 bases, leaving 3 bases not matched to a gene. The chain's CDR3 is CASSWTGETYNEQFF. The CDR3 nucleotides are TGTGCCAGCAGTTGGACAGGGGAGACCTACAATGAGCAGTTCTTC.

The CDR3 reads CASSPSGSSGNTIYF. Written as DNA, the CDR3 is TGCGCCAGCAGCCCTAGTGGGAGCTCTGGAAACACCATATATTTT. The V and J genes are TRBV4-1 and TRBJ1-3; D is uncertain. Germline V gene lookup returns CDR1 MGHRA and CDR2 YSYEKL. Trimming took 4 bases from V and 0 from J, leaving 10 bases between them. The CDR3 has 15 amino acids.

This clone was counted once. The chain links TRBV30 to TRBJ2-1; the match to TRBD2 covers 9 bases. The CDR3 is 13 residues long. Losses at the gene ends were 5 bases for V and 8 bases for J; bases not matched to a gene: 7. The V gene's germline CDR1 is GTSNPN and CDR2 SVGIG (reference sequence). CDR3 protein: CAWSRTSVDEQFF. CDR3 DNA sequence: TGTGCCTGGTCGAGGACTAGCGTCGATGAGCAGTTCTTC.

The count of this clone is one. The chain uses TRBV7-9 and TRBJ1-1, with D possibly matching TRBD1 (5 bases). Per germline, CDR1 SEHNR and CDR2 FQNEAQ (reference sequence). This CDR3 comprises 14 residues. V was trimmed by 1 base and J by 6 bases, leaving 12 bases between them. CDR3 sequence reads: CASSLVQGNAEAFF. The CDR3 region has the DNA TGTGCCAGCAGCTTAGTGCAGGGAAACGCTGAAGCTTTCTTT.

This chain connects TRBV14 to TRBJ2-7; TRBD1 might be the D (6 bases). The V gene lost 2 bases and the J gene lost 6 bases, with 20 bases spanning the gap. The CDR3 extends over 16 amino acids. Germline V CDR1 and CDR2: SGHDN, FVKESK. In DNA form, the CDR3 reads TGTGCCAGCAGCCAAAGGCTGGGGCAGGGGCAGACCGAGCAGTACTTC. This gives the protein CASSQRLGQGQTEQYF.

CDR3 protein: CASSLSNSSPLHF. The DNA of the CDR3 is TGTGCCAGCAGCTTATCTAATAGTTCACCCCTCCACTTT. The chain uses TRBV7-8 and TRBJ1-6, with D hard to call. The germline V gene encodes CDR1 SGHVS and CDR2 FQNEAQ. The CDR3 has 13 residues. V was cut by 2 bases and J by 9 bases, with 8 bases left in between.

V is TRBV15 and J is TRBJ2-3; 8 bases align to TRBD1. V was pared by 5 bases and J by 0 bases, with 1 base of the junction left unmatched. This CDR3 has 14 amino acids. The germline V gene encodes CDR1 LNHNV and CDR2 YYDKDF (reference sequence). The CDR3 is CATSQGASTDTQYF. Written as DNA, the CDR3 is TGTGCCACCAGCCAGGGGGCGAGCACAGATACGCAGTATTTT.

The chain employs TRBV13 and TRBJ2-5; 10 nucleotides line up with TRBD2. Looked up from germline, CDR1 is PRHDT and CDR2 is FYEKMQ (reference sequence). V was clipped by 4 bases and J by 2 bases; unmatched bases: 19. CDR3 length: 20 amino acids. The CDR3 here is CASSSPSVVAGGHMQETQYF. CDR3 DNA sequence: TGTGCCAGCAGCTCACCCTCGGTAGTAGCGGGGGGACATATGCAAGAGACCCAGTACTTC.